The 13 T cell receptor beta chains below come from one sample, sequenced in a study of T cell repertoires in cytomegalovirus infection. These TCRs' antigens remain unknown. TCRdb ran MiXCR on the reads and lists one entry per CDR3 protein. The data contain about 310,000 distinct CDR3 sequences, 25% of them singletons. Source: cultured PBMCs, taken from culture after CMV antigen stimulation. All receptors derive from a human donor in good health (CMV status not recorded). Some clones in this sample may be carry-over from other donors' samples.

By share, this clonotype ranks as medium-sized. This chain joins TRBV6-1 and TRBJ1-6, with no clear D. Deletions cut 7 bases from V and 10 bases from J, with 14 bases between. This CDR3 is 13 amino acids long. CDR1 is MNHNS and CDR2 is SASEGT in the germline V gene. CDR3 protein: CASKELLGSPLHF. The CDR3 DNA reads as TGTGCCAGCAAGGAGTTACTAGGGTCACCCCTCCACTTT.

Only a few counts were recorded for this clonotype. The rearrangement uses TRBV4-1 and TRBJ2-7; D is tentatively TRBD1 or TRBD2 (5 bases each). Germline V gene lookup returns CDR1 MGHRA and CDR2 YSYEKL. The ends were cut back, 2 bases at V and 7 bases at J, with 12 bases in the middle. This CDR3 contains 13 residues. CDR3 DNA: TGCGCCAGCAGCCAAATCGGGGCTTGGGAGCAGTACTTC. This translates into CASSQIGAWEQYF.

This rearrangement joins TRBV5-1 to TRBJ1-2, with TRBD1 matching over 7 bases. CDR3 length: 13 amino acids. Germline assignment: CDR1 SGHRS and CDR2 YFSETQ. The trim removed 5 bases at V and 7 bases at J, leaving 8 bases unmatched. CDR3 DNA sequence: TGCGCCAGCAGTCGTCAGGGGGACGCTGGCTACACCTTC. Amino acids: CASSRQGDAGYTF. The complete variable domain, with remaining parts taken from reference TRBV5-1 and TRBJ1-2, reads KAGVTQTPRYLIKTRGQQVTLSCSPISGHRSVSWYQQTPGQGLQFLFEYFSETQRNKGNFPGRFSGRQFSNSRSEMNVSTLELGDSALYLCASSRQGDAGYTFGSGTRLTVV.

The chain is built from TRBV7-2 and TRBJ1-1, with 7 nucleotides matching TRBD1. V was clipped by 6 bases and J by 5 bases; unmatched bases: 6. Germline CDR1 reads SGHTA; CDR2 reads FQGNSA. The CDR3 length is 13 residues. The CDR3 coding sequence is TGTGCCAGCAGAGACCAGGGGGGAACTGAAGCTTTCTTT. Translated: CASRDQGGTEAFF.

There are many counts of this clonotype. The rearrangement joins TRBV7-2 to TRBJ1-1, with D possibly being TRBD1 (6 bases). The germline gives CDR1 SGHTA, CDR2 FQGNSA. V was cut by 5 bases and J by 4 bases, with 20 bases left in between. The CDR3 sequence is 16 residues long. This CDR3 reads CASSQGWGGISTEAFF. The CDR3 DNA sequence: TGTGCCAGCAGCCAGGGGTGGGGGGGTATCAGCACTGAAGCTTTCTTT.

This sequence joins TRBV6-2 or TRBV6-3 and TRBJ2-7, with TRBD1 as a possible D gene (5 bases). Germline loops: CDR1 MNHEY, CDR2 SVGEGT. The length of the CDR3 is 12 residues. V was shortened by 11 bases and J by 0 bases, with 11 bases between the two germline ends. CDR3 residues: CAVSGFSYEQYV. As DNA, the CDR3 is TGTGCCGTCTCAGGGTTCTCCTACGAGCAGTACGTC.

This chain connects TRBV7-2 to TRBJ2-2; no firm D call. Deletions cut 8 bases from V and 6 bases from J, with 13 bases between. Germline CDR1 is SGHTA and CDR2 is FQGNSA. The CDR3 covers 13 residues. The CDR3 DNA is TGTGCCAGCCGATCGGGTAGGGCCGGGGAGCTGTTTTTT. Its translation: CASRSGRAGELFF. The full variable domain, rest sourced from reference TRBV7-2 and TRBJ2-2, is GAGVSQSPSNKVTEKGKDVELRCDPISGHTALYWYRQSLGQGLEFLIYFQGNSAPDKSGLPSDRFSAERTGGSVSTLTIQRTQQEDSAVYLCASRSGRAGELFFGEGSRLTVL.

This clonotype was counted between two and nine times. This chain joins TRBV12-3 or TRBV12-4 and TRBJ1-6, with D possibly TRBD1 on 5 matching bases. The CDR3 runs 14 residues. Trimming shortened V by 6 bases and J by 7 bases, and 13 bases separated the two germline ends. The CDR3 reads CASRTGLENSPLHF. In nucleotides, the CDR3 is TGTGCCAGCAGAACAGGATTAGAGAATTCACCCCTCCACTTT.

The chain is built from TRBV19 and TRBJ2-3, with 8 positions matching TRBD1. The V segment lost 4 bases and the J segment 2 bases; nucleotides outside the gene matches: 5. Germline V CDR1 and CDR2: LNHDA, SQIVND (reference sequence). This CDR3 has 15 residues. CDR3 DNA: TGTGCCAGTAGTACAGGACAGGGCTACACAGATACGCAGTATTTT. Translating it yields CASSTGQGYTDTQYF.

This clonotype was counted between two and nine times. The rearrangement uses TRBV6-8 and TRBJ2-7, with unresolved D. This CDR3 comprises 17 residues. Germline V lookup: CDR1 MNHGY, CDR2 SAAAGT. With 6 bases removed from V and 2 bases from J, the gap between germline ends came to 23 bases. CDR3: CASRELRLPSAAYEQYV. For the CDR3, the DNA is TGTGCCAGCAGGGAACTTAGACTCCCCAGCGCAGCCTACGAGCAGTACGTC.

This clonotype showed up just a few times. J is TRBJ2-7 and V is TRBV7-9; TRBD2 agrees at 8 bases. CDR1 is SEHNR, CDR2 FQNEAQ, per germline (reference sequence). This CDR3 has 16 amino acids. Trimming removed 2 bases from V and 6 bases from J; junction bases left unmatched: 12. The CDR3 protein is CASSLRVSGDLPEQYF. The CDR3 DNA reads TGTGCCAGCAGCTTACGGGTTAGCGGGGACCTCCCCGAGCAGTACTTC.

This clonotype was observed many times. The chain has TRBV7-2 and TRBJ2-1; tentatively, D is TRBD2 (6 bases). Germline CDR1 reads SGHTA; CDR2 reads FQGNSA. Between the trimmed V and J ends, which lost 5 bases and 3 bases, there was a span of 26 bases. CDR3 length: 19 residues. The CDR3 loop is CASSLSGVGRSKVYNEQFF. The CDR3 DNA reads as TGTGCCAGCAGCCTATCGGGGGTAGGGCGAAGTAAGGTCTACAATGAGCAGTTCTTC.

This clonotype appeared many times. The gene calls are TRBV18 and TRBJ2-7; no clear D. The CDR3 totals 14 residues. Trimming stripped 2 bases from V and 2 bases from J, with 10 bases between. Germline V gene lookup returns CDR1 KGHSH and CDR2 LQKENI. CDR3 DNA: TGTGCCAGCTCACCAGCGGCTTCAACCTACGAGCAGTACGTC. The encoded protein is CASSPAASTYEQYV.